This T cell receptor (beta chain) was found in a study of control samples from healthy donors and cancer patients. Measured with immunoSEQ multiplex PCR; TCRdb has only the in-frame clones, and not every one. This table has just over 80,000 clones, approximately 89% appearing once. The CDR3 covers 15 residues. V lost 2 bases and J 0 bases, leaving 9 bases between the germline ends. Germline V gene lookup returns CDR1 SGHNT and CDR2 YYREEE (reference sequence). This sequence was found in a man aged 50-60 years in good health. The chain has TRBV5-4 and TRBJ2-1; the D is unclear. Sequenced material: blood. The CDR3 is CASSFRTNSYNEQFF. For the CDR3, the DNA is TGTGCCAGCAGCTTTAGGACCAACTCCTACAATGAGCAGTTCTTC.